The rows below give T cell receptor beta chains drawn from one sample of a study of blood T cell repertoires in COVID-19. The method was immunoSEQ multiplex PCR; TCRdb's version includes in-frame clones alone and lacks a portion of them. The table has roughly 500,000 clones, 80% to 90% seen once. Specimen: peripheral blood. The receptors here all came from a human donor in a cohort sampled during active COVID-19. Each CDR3 is given with its conserved first and last residue. D genes are given only for firm matches. Rows may omit the clone size; those that give it use once, few, many or a size class.

V	D	J	size	CDR3	DNA
TRBV28	.	TRBJ2-1	.	CASRSTGPYRYNEQFF	TGTGCCAGCAGATCCACAGGCCCCTACCGGTACAATGAGCAGTTCTTC
TRBV6-1	TRBD2	TRBJ2-7	.	CASSETGLAGGEEQYF	TGTGCCAGCAGTGAAACCGGACTAGCGGGAGGCGAGGAGCAGTACTTC
TRBV7-9	.	TRBJ2-7	.	CASSLVPGEQYF	TGTGCCAGCAGCTTAGTCCCCGGCGAGCAGTACTTC
TRBV4-1	TRBD1	TRBJ1-5	.	CASSQEWDRTHSFNQPQHF	TGCGCCAGCAGCCAAGAATGGGACAGGACCCATTCCTTTAATCAGCCCCAGCATTTT
TRBV12-3/TRBV12-4	.	TRBJ1-1	.	CASSLTDSTEAFF	TGTGCCAGCAGTTTAACGGACAGCACTGAAGCTTTCTTT
TRBV5-4	.	TRBJ1-2	few	CASSSMTGRGYGYTF	TGTGCCAGCAGCTCAATGACAGGCCGAGGCTATGGCTACACCTTC
TRBV30	TRBD1	TRBJ2-4	once	CAWSPPRTGTKNIQYF	TGTGCCTGGAGTCCCCCTAGGACAGGGACCAAAAACATTCAGTACTTC
TRBV6-5	TRBD1	TRBJ2-4	.	CASSRMDREKNIQYF	TGTGCCAGCAGTCGAATGGACAGGGAAAAAAACATTCAGTACTTC
TRBV12-3/TRBV12-4	.	TRBJ1-5	.	CASSLNRLEPQHF	TGTGCCAGCAGTTTAAACAGATTGGAGCCCCAGCATTTT
TRBV4-3	TRBD2	TRBJ2-3	.	CASSHQRLAGGTDTQYF	TGCGCCAGCAGCCACCAACGACTAGCGGGAGGCACAGATACGCAGTATTTT
TRBV15	.	TRBJ2-7	.	CATSRAGYGEQYF	TGTGCCACCAGCAGAGCGGGGTACGGCGAGCAGTACTTC
TRBV30	TRBD2	TRBJ2-1	.	CAWRVPGLAGAPSSYNEQFF	TGTGCCTGGAGGGTCCCGGGACTAGCGGGAGCTCCGAGCTCCTACAATGAGCAGTTCTTC
TRBV5-5	.	TRBJ1-6	.	CASSLAGDSPLHF	TGTGCCAGCAGCTTGGCCGGGGATTCACCCCTCCACTTT
TRBV30	.	TRBJ2-1	once	CAWSAGGPIASYNEQFF	TGTGCCTGGAGTGCCGGAGGGCCTATAGCGTCCTACAATGAGCAGTTCTTC
TRBV4-3	.	TRBJ1-6	few	CASSQDSGGAGVSPLHF	TGCGCCAGCAGCCAAGATTCCGGGGGCGCGGGGGTCTCACCCCTCCACTTT
TRBV15	TRBD1	TRBJ2-7	.	CATSRVSQGVDEQYF	TGTGCCACCAGCAGAGTATCACAGGGGGTAGACGAGCAGTACTTC
TRBV7-2	.	TRBJ2-6	.	CASSLYGPGANVLTF	TGTGCCAGCAGCTTATACGGTCCTGGGGCCAACGTCCTGACTTTC
TRBV9	TRBD1	TRBJ1-3	.	CASSVGQGPPDFSGNTIYF	TGTGCCAGCAGCGTTGGACAGGGCCCTCCCGACTTCTCTGGAAACACCATATATTTT
TRBV19	TRBD1	TRBJ2-2	.	CASTLTQGQGAVAGELFF	TGTGCCAGTACCCTAACCCAGGGACAGGGGGCGGTGGCCGGGGAGCTGTTTTTT
TRBV4-3	.	TRBJ2-3	.	CASSQGGDATDTQYF	TGCGCCAGCAGCCAAGGGGGGGACGCCACAGATACGCAGTATTTT
TRBV28	.	TRBJ2-7	.	CASSFMYEQYF	TGTGCCAGCAGTTTTATGTACGAGCAGTACTTC
TRBV14	.	TRBJ2-7	.	CASSLTGPGQYF	TGTGCCAGCAGCCTGACAGGCCCCGGGCAGTACTTC
TRBV18	TRBD2	TRBJ2-3	.	CASAIGGGTDTQYF	TGTGCCAGCGCGATCGGGGGGGGCACAGATACGCAGTATTTT
TRBV7-2	.	TRBJ2-3	.	CASGIGGGGGDTQYF	TGTGCCAGCGGGATAGGGGGAGGCGGGGGAGATACGCAGTATTTT
TRBV11-2	.	TRBJ2-1	.	CASRPENNEQFF	TGTGCCAGCAGGCCAGAAAACAATGAGCAGTTCTTC
TRBV11-2	.	TRBJ2-7	once	CASSLGTTGYEQYF	TGTGCCAGCAGCTTAGGGACAACTGGCTACGAGCAGTACTTC
TRBV6-5	.	TRBJ1-1	.	CASRQTGHTEAFF	TGTGCCAGCAGGCAAACAGGGCACACTGAAGCTTTCTTT
TRBV27	.	TRBJ1-4	.	CASSQIGEFDEKLFF	TGTGCCAGCAGTCAAATCGGGGAGTTTGACGAAAAACTGTTTTTT
TRBV10-3	.	TRBJ1-3	.	CAISDRTGVSGNTIYF	TGTGCCATCAGTGACCGGACGGGAGTCTCTGGAAACACCATATATTTT
TRBV3-1/TRBV3-2	TRBD1	TRBJ1-5	.	CASSQDISGGQPQHF	TGTGCCAGCAGCCAAGATATATCAGGGGGGCAGCCCCAGCATTTT
TRBV27	.	TRBJ1-5	.	CASGAGQPQHF	TGTGCCAGTGGTGCCGGTCAGCCCCAGCATTTT
TRBV9	TRBD1	TRBJ2-5	.	CASSVGGTGGETQYF	TGTGCCAGCAGCGTAGGGGGGACAGGGGGAGAGACCCAGTACTTC
TRBV30	.	TRBJ1-2	.	CAWSVGGPPNYGYTF	TGTGCCTGGAGTGTCGGGGGTCCTCCTAACTATGGCTACACCTTC
TRBV2	.	TRBJ1-5	.	CASNRDGIHQPQHF	TGTGCCAGCAACAGGGACGGGATCCATCAGCCCCAGCATTTT
TRBV15	TRBD2	TRBJ2-7	.	CATSRVQGTTSGALF	TGTGCCACCAGCAGAGTCCAGGGCACGACTAGCGGAGCTCTCTTC
TRBV27	TRBD2	TRBJ2-1	.	CASSFGLAPYNEQFF	TGTGCCAGCAGTTTCGGACTAGCCCCCTACAATGAGCAGTTCTTC
TRBV5-6	.	TRBJ2-3	.	CASSWLLGQTLDTQYF	TGTGCCAGCAGCTGGCTCCTGGGGCAGACCCTAGATACGCAGTATTTT
TRBV27	TRBD1	TRBJ1-4	.	CASSRRDRAEKLFF	TGTGCCAGCAGTCGCCGGGACAGGGCTGAAAAACTGTTTTTT
TRBV9	.	TRBJ2-3	.	CASSATRIDTQYF	TGTGCCAGCAGCGCGACTCGGATAGATACGCAGTATTTT
TRBV10-3	TRBD2	TRBJ2-2	few	CAIRGTTNTGELFF	TGTGCCATCAGGGGGACTACAAACACCGGGGAGCTGTTTTTT
TRBV6-1	TRBD1	TRBJ2-3	.	CASSGSDRGDGDTQYF	TGTGCCAGCAGTGGGTCCGACAGGGGAGACGGAGATACGCAGTATTTT
TRBV14	.	TRBJ2-1	.	CASSQRVGREEYNEQFF	TGTGCCAGCAGCCAGAGGGTTGGCAGGGAGGAGTACAATGAGCAGTTCTTC
TRBV6-6	.	TRBJ2-3	.	CASSPAGSDTQYF	TGTGCCAGCAGCCCCGCCGGGTCCGATACGCAGTATTTT
TRBV27	.	TRBJ1-6	few	CASSSGSSYNSPLHF	TGTGCCAGCAGTTCGGGGAGCTCCTATAATTCACCCCTCCACTTT
TRBV7-7	.	TRBJ1-1	.	CASSWPRQVVTSNTEAFF	TGTGCTAGCAGCTGGCCAAGACAGGTAGTGACCTCCAACACTGAAGCTTTCTTT
TRBV18	TRBD1	TRBJ1-2	.	CASSPLTGLNGYTF	TGTGCCAGCTCACCCTTGACAGGGCTAAATGGCTACACCTTC
TRBV7-9	.	TRBJ2-4	.	CASSLQVTKNIQYF	TGTGCCAGCAGCTTGCAGGTGACCAAAAACATTCAGTACTTC
TRBV3-1/TRBV3-2	.	TRBJ1-4	.	CASSPSPREKLFF	TGTGCCAGCAGCCCCTCCCCTAGGGAAAAACTGTTTTTT
TRBV29-1	.	TRBJ2-7	.	CSVRKTGTYEQYF	TGCAGCGTCCGAAAGACGGGGACCTACGAGCAGTACTTC
TRBV9	TRBD1	TRBJ2-7	.	CASSVIAGGEQYF	TGTGCCAGCAGCGTGATAGCAGGGGGCGAGCAGTACTTC
TRBV5-1	.	TRBJ2-7	.	CASSLPERATYEQYF	TGCGCCAGCAGCTTGCCGGAGCGGGCAACCTACGAGCAGTACTTC
TRBV30	.	TRBJ1-2	.	CAWSVSLTSLGYTF	TGTGCCTGGAGTGTATCTTTGACTTCGCTGGGCTACACCTTC
TRBV9	TRBD1	TRBJ2-3	.	CASSKGQGRDTQYF	TGTGCCAGCAGCAAAGGACAGGGTAGAGATACGCAGTATTTT
TRBV10-3	TRBD2	TRBJ2-3	.	CAISESASGPTDTQYF	TGTGCCATCAGTGAGTCAGCTAGCGGACCCACAGATACGCAGTATTTT
TRBV11-1	TRBD2	TRBJ2-3	.	CASSLASLAGTDTQYF	TGTGCCAGCAGCTTAGCGTCCCTAGCGGGCACAGATACGCAGTATTTT
TRBV3-1/TRBV3-2	TRBD1	TRBJ1-1	.	CASSQVDRGNTEAFF	TGTGCCAGCAGCCAAGTTGACAGGGGGAACACTGAAGCTTTCTTT